This T cell receptor (beta chain) is drawn from a study of cytomegalovirus exposure and HLA in healthy donors. This PCR relied on a set of 60 Vbeta primers and 13 Jbeta primers. Using immunoSEQ multiplex PCR, the repertoire was profiled, and TCRdb retains in-frame clones only, with some absent. Altogether roughly 120,000 clones are present, around 86% being singletons, with the ten largest covering under 2.5%. Overall study findings and caveats: A later examination showed that TCR association rates differed by HLA locus, with DRB1 most and HLA-C fewest.

There are 14 residues in the CDR3. Germline loops: CDR1 SGHRS, CDR2 YFSETQ. V was trimmed by 2 bases and J by 1 base, leaving 9 bases between them. About this clone itself: Its antigen is undetermined.

The TCR sequence derives from a woman aged 25 to 45 in good health and CMV-seronegative. Sequenced material: PBMCs. The chain links TRBV5-1 to TRBJ2-5; a weak D match, TRBD1 (5 bases). The DNA of the CDR3 is TGCGCCAGCAGCTTAAACACAGGCCAAGAGACCCAGTACTTC. This sequence encodes CASSLNTGQETQYF. Full variable domain (missing parts from reference TRBV5-1 and TRBJ2-5): KAGVTQTPRYLIKTRGQQVTLSCSPISGHRSVSWYQQTPGQGLQFLFEYFSETQRNKGNFPGRFSGRQFSNSRSEMNVSTLELGDSALYLCASSLNTGQETQYFGPGTRLLVL.